Listed here are 10 T cell receptor beta chains from one sample, sequenced in a study of cytomegalovirus exposure and HLA in healthy donors. PCR used 60 Vbeta primers and 13 Jbeta primers. Using immunoSEQ multiplex PCR, the repertoire was profiled, and TCRdb retains in-frame clones only, with some absent. The sample has about 50,000 clones, roughly four fifths seen once. Material for sequencing was PBMCs. The receptors come from a woman between 40 and 50 years old in good health and CMV-seropositive.

This clone has only one observation. The chain recombines TRBV7-2 with TRBJ1-4, with a weak D call TRBD1 (6 bases). V was shortened by 4 bases and J by 1 base, with 7 bases between the two germline ends. The CDR3 is 14 amino acids. Germline V lookup: CDR1 SGHTA, CDR2 FQGNSA. CDR3 nucleotides: TGTGCCAGCAGCTCAGGGGTAACTAATGAAAAACTGTTTTTT. As protein: CASSSGVTNEKLFF.

This chain connects TRBV10-3 to TRBJ1-3; 8 bases are shared with TRBD1. The CDR3 is made up of 15 amino acids. Germline CDR1 is ENHRY and CDR2 is SYGVKD. Unmatched junction bases numbered 2, after V lost 4 bases and J lost 0 bases. The CDR3 is CAISAGQASGNTIYF. The CDR3 coding sequence is TGTGCCATCAGTGCGGGACAGGCCTCTGGAAACACCATATATTTT.

The chain combines TRBV19 with TRBJ1-1, with D maybe TRBD1 (6 bases). CDR1 is LNHDA and CDR2 is SQIVND in the germline V gene (reference sequence). The CDR3 runs 14 residues. V shed 7 bases and J shed 3 bases, with 15 bases lying between them. The CDR3 DNA sequence: TGTGCCAGTACCAACAGGGAGGGGTACACTGAAGCTTTCTTT. Translated: CASTNREGYTEAFF.

This clone has a handful of counts. The chain couples TRBV30 to TRBJ1-6; D might be TRBD1 (5 bases). The CDR3 runs to 12 residues. The germline V gene encodes CDR1 GTSNPN and CDR2 SVGIG (reference sequence). V was pared by 0 bases and J by 14 bases, with 11 bases between. The DNA for the CDR3 is TGTGCCTGGAGTGTACCACAGGCCGCCCTCCACTTT. Amino acids: CAWSVPQAALHF.

The CDR3 DNA follows: TGCGCCAGCAATGGTAGGGACTGGGACGGGCCCTCCTACAATGAGCAGTTCTTC. Translating it yields CASNGRDWDGPSYNEQFF. J is TRBJ2-1 and V is TRBV10-1, with D maybe TRBD2 (6 bases). V lost 7 bases, J lost 0 bases, and 22 bases lay in between. The length of the CDR3 is 18 residues. The germline V gene encodes CDR1 WNHNN and CDR2 SYGVQD (reference sequence).

The V gene is TRBV7-6, the J gene TRBJ2-2; 14 bases are a match to TRBD2. The J segment lost 0 bases and the V segment lost 4 bases, leaving 4 bases of the junction unmatched. Germline V gene data show CDR1 as SGHVS and CDR2 as FNYEAQ. There are 18 residues in the CDR3. This chain's CDR3 is CASSYGTSGGANTGELFF. In nucleotides, the CDR3 is TGTGCCAGCAGCTACGGGACTAGCGGGGGCGCGAACACCGGGGAGCTGTTTTTT.

The V gene is TRBV30, the J gene TRBJ1-1; a possible D gene is TRBD1 (6 bases). The V and J ends lost 3 bases and 6 bases respectively, with 8 bases between them. Germline lookup yields CDR1 GTSNPN and CDR2 SVGIG (reference sequence). The CDR3 length is 11 residues. The CDR3: CAWREGAEAFF. The CDR3 DNA reads as TGTGCCTGGAGAGAGGGGGCTGAAGCTTTCTTT.

The chain has TRBV7-9 and TRBJ2-2, with 9 positions matching TRBD1. Germline lookup yields CDR1 SEHNR and CDR2 FQNEAQ (reference sequence). V lost 6 bases and J lost 1; bases outside the gene matches: 3. The CDR3 has 15 residues. The CDR3 nucleotides are TGTGCCAGCAGTCCGGGACAGGGGAACACCGGGGAGCTGTTTTTT. This translates into CASSPGQGNTGELFF.

V and J are TRBV7-3 and TRBJ2-2; tentatively, D is TRBD2 (5 bases). This CDR3 has 13 residues. CDR1 is SGHTA and CDR2 is FQGTGA in the germline V gene. Trimming removed 6 bases from V and 3 bases from J, with 8 bases in between. DNA of the CDR3: TGTGCCAGCAGAGCCGGGGACACCGGGGAGCTGTTTTTT. Translated: CASRAGDTGELFF. The complete variable domain, with remaining parts taken from reference TRBV7-3 and TRBJ2-2, reads GAGVSQTPSNKVTEKGKYVELRCDPISGHTALYWYRQSLGQGPEFLIYFQGTGAADDSGLPNDRFFAVRPEGSVSTLKIQRTERGDSAVYLCASRAGDTGELFFGEGSRLTVL.

The chain recombines TRBV4-2 with TRBJ2-2; D is perhaps TRBD2 (6 bases). V lost 0 bases and J lost 3, with 11 bases in between. Looked up from germline, CDR1 is LGHNA and CDR2 is YNFKEQ. This CDR3 spans 16 amino acids. As DNA, the CDR3 is TGTGCCAGCAGCCAAGAGGGAGGTCAGGACACCGGGGAGCTGTTTTTT. Amino acids: CASSQEGGQDTGELFF.